A selection of T cell receptor beta chains follows, all from one sample in a study of chemoradiotherapy in HPV16-positive cancers. Repertoires were generated with immunoSEQ multiplex PCR, while TCRdb's copy carries only in-frame clones and drops some. The table lists tens of thousands of clones, about four fifths of them singletons. Here the sequenced sample was blood, taken from a patient who underwent chemoradiotherapy. These receptors all come from a human donor with HPV-associated anogenital cancer. CDR3s include the opening cysteine and the closing phenylalanine or tryptophan. D genes are given only for firm matches. Size tells how often a clone was seen (once, few, many) or the class of an expanded clone, and some rows leave it out.

V gene	J gene	clone size	D gene	CDR3 protein	CDR3 DNA
TRBV6-7	TRBJ2-7	.	TRBD1	CASIGSWDRVGEQYF	TGTGCCAGCATAGGTTCGTGGGACAGGGTCGGCGAGCAGTACTTC
TRBV7-2	TRBJ2-1	.	.	CASSPQLDEQFF	TGTGCCAGCAGCCCGCAATTGGATGAGCAGTTCTTC
TRBV1	TRBJ2-1	.	.	CTSSQVGHEQFF	TGCACCAGCAGCCAAGTTGGGCACGAGCAGTTCTTC
TRBV11-2	TRBJ1-6	.	.	CASSFRQGGDSPLHF	TGTGCCAGCAGCTTCCGCCAGGGTGGGGATTCACCCCTCCACTTT
TRBV9	TRBJ1-3	.	.	CASSVQSSGNTIYF	TGTGCCAGCAGCGTACAGTCGTCTGGAAACACCATATATTTT
TRBV18	TRBJ1-1	few	.	CASSQTENTEAFF	TGTGCCAGCTCGCAAACAGAGAACACTGAAGCTTTCTTT
TRBV2	TRBJ2-2	.	TRBD1	CASRKDRGAGELFF	TGTGCCAGCAGGAAAGACAGGGGGGCCGGGGAGCTGTTTTTT
TRBV18	TRBJ1-1	.	TRBD1	CASSPPIVTGRTEAFF	TGTGCCAGCTCACCACCGATCGTGACAGGGCGGACTGAAGCTTTCTTT
TRBV7-2	TRBJ2-3	.	.	CASSTEGFSTDTQYF	TGTGCCAGCAGCACCGAAGGTTTTAGCACAGATACGCAGTATTTT
TRBV11-2	TRBJ1-6	.	.	CASSPRVNNSPLHF	TGTGCCAGCAGCCCCCGGGTAAATAATTCACCCCTCCACTTT
TRBV15	TRBJ2-5	.	.	CATSQPGSQYF	TGTGCCACCAGCCAGCCCGGGTCACAGTACTTC
TRBV29-1	TRBJ2-3	.	TRBD2	CSVDTGLLAGGDTQYF	TGCAGCGTTGACACGGGACTCCTGGCGGGGGGAGATACGCAGTATTTT
TRBV5-1	TRBJ1-1	few	.	CASSVNRADEAFF	TGCGCCAGCAGCGTGAACAGGGCTGATGAAGCTTTCTTT
TRBV18	TRBJ1-6	few	TRBD1	CASSPPGQGTWGNSPLHF	TGTGCCAGCTCACCTCCGGGACAGGGGACCTGGGGGAATTCACCCCTCCACTTT
TRBV14	TRBJ1-5	.	.	CASSLGGTQPQHF	TGTGCCAGCAGTTTGGGGGGCACTCAGCCCCAGCATTTT
TRBV4-1	TRBJ1-2	few	.	CASSQDRVDYGYTF	TGCGCCAGCAGCCAAGACAGGGTGGACTATGGCTACACCTTC